These 13 T cell receptor beta chains share one sample of origin, sequenced in a study of T cell repertoires in cytomegalovirus infection. Via MiXCR, TCRdb re-called the reads, giving one row per CDR3 protein. The table includes about 830,000 distinct CDR3 sequences, 30% to 35% detected once. These TCRs' antigens remain unknown. The input for sequencing was cultured CD8+ T cells from PBMCs, taken from culture after CMV antigen stimulation. These receptors came from a human donor in good health (CMV status not recorded). Some clones in this sample may be carry-over from other donors' samples.

This clonotype was counted ten times or more. The CDR3 nucleotides read TGTGCCAGCAGCTTAGGGGTTGAGCAGTTCTTC. This sequence encodes CASSLGVEQFF. The chain recombines TRBV7-2 with TRBJ2-1; D gene uncertain. The CDR3 runs to 11 residues. V was clipped by 1 base and J by 9 bases, with 4 bases between them. Germline V gives CDR1 SGHTA, CDR2 FQGNSA.

This chain joins TRBV4-3 and TRBJ1-4; TRBD1 is a possible D gene (6 bases). Germline-derived CDR1 and CDR2 are LGHNA and YSLEER. Trimming took off 0 bases at V and 4 bases at J, with 15 bases between the two ends. CDR3 length: 17 amino acids. CDR3 bases: TGCGCCAGCAGCCAAGATAGTGAGGGGACAATTAATGAAAAACTGTTTTTT. Translating it yields CASSQDSEGTINEKLFF.

This clonotype turned up a few times. V is TRBV7-6 and J is TRBJ1-2; 11 bases agree with TRBD1. CDR3 length: 16 amino acids. Germline CDR1 is SGHVS and CDR2 is FNYEAQ. V lost 2 bases, J lost 8 bases, and 10 bases stayed unmatched. CDR3 protein: CASSLTVGQGAVGYTF. The CDR3 nucleotides are TGTGCCAGCAGCTTAACTGTCGGACAGGGGGCAGTGGGCTACACCTTC.

This clonotype was detected only a few times. The V call is TRBV12-5, the J call TRBJ2-2; TRBD2 is a possible D gene (5 bases). The CDR3 covers 14 residues. Between the trimmed V and J ends, which lost 6 bases and 1 base, there was a span of 9 bases. The V gene's germline CDR1 is LGHNT and CDR2 FRNRAP. Written as DNA, the CDR3 is TGTGCTAGTGGCAGGACTGGGAACACCGGGGAGCTGTTTTTT. Its protein is CASGRTGNTGELFF.

This clonotype has more than one count but fewer than ten. The junction departs from germline at one end; a sequencing error may be responsible. The chain is built from TRBV12-3 or TRBV12-4 and TRBJ1-1; a possible D gene is TRBD1 (5 bases). The CDR3 length is 13 residues. CDR3 loop: CANSPTVNTEAFF. The CDR3 DNA reads TGTGCCAACAGTCCGACAGTCAACACTGAAGCTTTCTTT.

This chain links TRBV27 with TRBJ1-1; unclear D gene. Trimming removed 4 bases from V and 1 base from J, with 13 bases in between. Germline V gives CDR1 MNHEY, CDR2 SMNVEV (reference sequence). This CDR3 region has 15 residues. This CDR3 is CASSWRWGENTEAFF. The CDR3 nucleotides read TGTGCCAGCAGTTGGCGGTGGGGTGAGAACACTGAAGCTTTCTTT.

This chain connects TRBV20-1 to TRBJ1-1; D remains unclear. Looked up from germline, CDR1 is DFQATT and CDR2 is SNEGSKA (reference sequence). The CDR3 is 12 amino acids. Trimming took off 3 bases at V and 1 base at J, with 6 bases between the two ends. The CDR3 nucleotides are TGCAGTGCTAGTCCCGCGAACACTGAAGCTTTCTTT. This encodes CSASPANTEAFF.

This clonotype came up many times. The V gene is TRBV7-3, the J gene TRBJ2-6; D uncertain. Germline values: CDR1 SGHTA, CDR2 FQGTGA. This CDR3 is built from 15 residues. The ends were cut back, 5 bases at V and 1 base at J, with 9 bases in the middle. This CDR3 reads CASSPGSSGANVLTF. CDR3 sequence (DNA): TGTGCCAGCAGCCCGGGTTCGTCTGGGGCCAACGTCCTGACTTTC. The full variable domain, completed using reference TRBV7-3 and TRBJ2-6, is GAGVSQTPSNKVTEKGKYVELRCDPISGHTALYWYRQSLGQGPEFLIYFQGTGAADDSGLPNDRFFAVRPEGSVSTLKIQRTERGDSAVYLCASSPGSSGANVLTFGAGSRLTVL.

J is TRBJ2-2 and V is TRBV15; 7 positions match TRBD1. This CDR3 has 15 amino acids. The junction had 2 bases not matched to a gene; V was cut back by 2 bases and J by 2 bases. Germline V CDR1 and CDR2: LNHNV, YYDKDF (reference sequence). As DNA, the CDR3 is TGTGCCACCAGCAGAACAGGGGTTAACACCGGGGAGCTGTTTTTT. It specifies CATSRTGVNTGELFF.

This clonotype was observed many times. J is TRBJ2-1 and V is TRBV12-3 or TRBV12-4; D is ambiguous. This CDR3 comprises 15 residues. V was trimmed by 0 bases and J by 2 bases, leaving 8 bases between them. The CDR3 loop reads CASSLARSPYNEQFF. The CDR3 DNA follows: TGTGCCAGCAGTTTAGCGAGGAGCCCCTACAATGAGCAGTTCTTC.

This chain links TRBV28 with TRBJ2-6; 7 bases are shared with TRBD1. This CDR3 is built from 15 residues. V was clipped by 6 bases and J by 2 bases; unmatched bases: 4. CDR1 MDHEN and CDR2 SYDVKM come from the germline V gene. The CDR3 bases are TGTGCCAGCAGACGACAGGGCACTGGGGCCAACGTCCTGACTTTC. This gives the protein CASRRQGTGANVLTF.

The chain is built from TRBV6-5 and TRBJ2-1; 8 bases are shared with TRBD2. V lost 2 bases and J lost 1; bases outside the gene matches: 7. From germline, CDR1 is MNHEY and CDR2 SVGAGI. The CDR3 sequence is 17 residues long. DNA for the CDR3: TGTGCCAGCAGTTACGATGTAGCGGGGAGTTCCTACAATGAGCAGTTCTTC. It is translated as CASSYDVAGSSYNEQFF.

This clonotype was seen only a few times. This chain uses TRBV4-1 with TRBJ2-2; no reliable D call. V was pared by 4 bases and J by 0 bases, with 9 bases between. The germline V gene encodes CDR1 MGHRA and CDR2 YSYEKL. The length of the CDR3 is 15 residues. CDR3 sequence reads: CASSRTFPNTGELFF. Written as DNA, the CDR3 is TGCGCCAGCAGCCGAACATTTCCGAACACCGGGGAGCTGTTTTTT.